These 10 T cell receptor beta chains originate from one sample sequenced in a study of cytomegalovirus exposure and HLA in healthy donors. Primers: 60 Vbeta forward and 13 Jbeta reverse. Sequencing used immunoSEQ multiplex PCR; TCRdb keeps in-frame clones, though not all of them. The data show 120,000 or so clones, around 87% seen once. The sample consisted of PBMCs. The origin of the receptors is a middle-aged man in good health and CMV-seronegative.

The chain recombines TRBV6-4 with TRBJ1-6; D not resolved. Germline V lookup: CDR1 MRHNA, CDR2 SNTAGT. V was pared by 0 bases and J by 7 bases, with 7 bases between. The CDR3 has 14 amino acids. The CDR3 is CASSDSPGNSPLHF. CDR3 DNA sequence: TGTGCCAGCAGTGACTCCCCGGGGAATTCACCCCTCCACTTT.

The V gene is TRBV2, the J gene TRBJ1-5; perhaps TRBD1 as D (6 bases). Germline V gene sequence: CDR1 SNHLY, CDR2 FYNNEI. The V end was cut by 7 bases, the J end by 4 bases, with 11 bases between. The CDR3 runs to 13 residues. The CDR3 bases are TGTGCCAGCACCAGGACAGAAAATCAGCCCCAGCATTTT. Translation: CASTRTENQPQHF.

This chain joins TRBV4-1 and TRBJ1-6, with 8 bases fitting TRBD1. Germline CDR1 and CDR2: MGHRA and YSYEKL. Unmatched junction bases numbered 6, after V lost 1 base and J lost 7 bases. CDR3 length equals 16 residues. In DNA, the CDR3 is TGCGCCAGCAGCCAAGGGACCCGGGACAGGAATTCACCCCTCCACTTT. It codes for CASSQGTRDRNSPLHF.

The sample holds a few counts of this clone. This chain joins TRBV4-1 and TRBJ1-1, with D uncertain. Germline values: CDR1 MGHRA, CDR2 YSYEKL. The CDR3 is made up of 15 amino acids. V was pared by 4 bases and J by 3 bases, with 15 bases between. The CDR3 DNA sequence: TGCGCCAGCAGCCGCTTGGATTCTGGAGACACTGAAGCTTTCTTT. Translated, it gives CASSRLDSGDTEAFF.

This sequence joins TRBV19 and TRBJ1-5; 10 bases fit TRBD1. This CDR3 comprises 13 residues. The germline V gene encodes CDR1 LNHDA and CDR2 SQIVND (reference sequence). The V gene end was trimmed by 7 bases and the J gene end by 5 bases; junction bases not matched to a gene: 2. CDR3 sequence (DNA): TGTGCCAGTAAGACAGGGGGCTATCAGCCCCAGCATTTT. Translating it yields CASKTGGYQPQHF.

The chain has TRBV5-4 and TRBJ1-2; 7 nucleotides agree with TRBD1. The germline gives CDR1 SGHNT, CDR2 YYREEE (reference sequence). V lost 0 bases to trimming and J lost 8 bases; unmatched junction nucleotides: 4. The CDR3 contains 13 residues. CDR3: CASSLAGGGGYTF. In nucleotides, the CDR3 is TGTGCCAGCAGCTTGGCAGGGGGAGGAGGCTACACCTTC.

The chain carries TRBV5-1 and TRBJ2-7; 7 bases line up with TRBD2. Germline CDR1 and CDR2: SGHRS and YFSETQ. CDR3 length: 16 amino acids. After removal of 4 bases from V and 6 bases from J, the junction contained 16 bases not matched to a gene. The CDR3 protein is CASSPRITSVVGEQYF. The CDR3 nucleotides read TGCGCCAGCAGCCCGCGGATTACTAGCGTAGTAGGCGAGCAGTACTTC. The full variable domain, its missing parts supplied by reference TRBV5-1 and TRBJ2-7, is KAGVTQTPRYLIKTRGQQVTLSCSPISGHRSVSWYQQTPGQGLQFLFEYFSETQRNKGNFPGRFSGRQFSNSRSEMNVSTLELGDSALYLCASSPRITSVVGEQYFGPGTRLTVT.

The J gene is TRBJ2-4, the V gene TRBV28, with D tentatively TRBD2 (5 bases). Looked up from germline, CDR1 is MDHEN and CDR2 is SYDVKM. The CDR3 contains 12 residues. V gave up 6 bases and J gave up 9 bases, with 12 bases separating them. CDR3 sequence reads: CASSPRGSIQYF. For the CDR3, the DNA is TGTGCCAGCAGCCCCCGTGGGAGCATTCAGTACTTC.

The genes are TRBV19 and TRBJ1-1, with D perhaps TRBD1 (5 bases). This CDR3 is built from 12 residues. Germline V gene sequence: CDR1 LNHDA, CDR2 SQIVND (reference sequence). V gave up 5 bases and J gave up 8 bases, with 12 bases separating them. The CDR3 is CASSPRQREAFF. The CDR3, as DNA: TGTGCCAGTAGTCCACGACAGCGCGAAGCTTTCTTT.

The gene calls are TRBV5-4 and TRBJ1-2, with D perhaps TRBD1 (6 bases). Trimming shortened V by 1 base and J by 6 bases, and 10 bases separated the two germline ends. The germline V gene encodes CDR1 SGHNT and CDR2 YYREEE (reference sequence). The CDR3 is 13 residues long. The chain's CDR3 is CASSLRQAHGYTF. The DNA for the CDR3 is TGTGCCAGCAGCTTGAGACAGGCCCATGGCTACACCTTC.